Following are 25 T cell receptor beta chains from one sample sequenced in a study of cytomegalovirus exposure and HLA in healthy donors. TCRdb's copy holds only in-frame clones and misses some; the assay was immunoSEQ multiplex PCR. The sample has around 300,000 clones; about nine tenths are singletons. The sequenced sample consisted of PBMCs. The source of these receptors is a woman in her twenties or thirties in good health and CMV-seropositive.

The V and J genes are TRBV29-1 and TRBJ2-1, with TRBD2 as a possible D gene (6 bases). Trimming took off 1 base at V and 4 bases at J, with 14 bases between the two ends. The germline CDR1 and CDR2 sequences are SQVTM and ANQGSEA. This CDR3 contains 15 residues. In DNA, the CDR3 is TGCAGCGTTGAAGTCGGGAGCCCACGGTACAATGAGCAGTTCTTC. This translates into CSVEVGSPRYNEQFF.

V gene TRBV6-1 combines with J gene TRBJ2-7; perhaps TRBD2 as D (6 bases). The germline CDR1 and CDR2 sequences are MNHNS and SASEGT. This CDR3 has 15 amino acids. V lost 7 bases and J 2 bases, leaving 18 bases between the germline ends. CDR3 protein: CASTERGRLTYEQYF. The DNA of the CDR3 is TGTGCCAGCACCGAACGGGGGAGGCTGACCTACGAGCAGTACTTC.

This clone has more than one count but fewer than ten. The rearrangement joins TRBV11-2 to TRBJ1-3; D call uncertain. The CDR3 is 15 amino acids. Germline V CDR1 and CDR2: SGHAT, FQNNGV. Trimming stripped 2 bases from V and 1 base from J, with 9 bases between. The CDR3 region is CASSLMGSSGNTIYF. In nucleotides, the CDR3 is TGTGCCAGCAGCTTAATGGGGAGTTCTGGAAACACCATATATTTT.

This chain uses TRBV28 with TRBJ1-5; 7 bases match TRBD1. Germline-derived CDR1 and CDR2 are MDHEN and SYDVKM. This CDR3 spans 14 amino acids. The V gene end was trimmed by 6 bases and the J gene end by 7 bases; junction bases not matched to a gene: 9. CDR3 in amino acids: CASREGQGGQPQHF. CDR3 nucleotide sequence: TGTGCCAGCAGGGAGGGGCAGGGGGGACAGCCCCAGCATTTT.

The chain combines TRBV28 with TRBJ2-1; the D is unclear. The V and J ends lost 4 bases and 8 bases respectively, with 21 bases between them. The CDR3 length is 16 residues. CDR1 and CDR2 from the germline V gene are MDHEN and SYDVKM. The CDR3 reads CASSSRLGKRAHEQFF. The DNA of the CDR3 is TGTGCCAGCAGTTCCCGTTTAGGGAAAAGGGCCCATGAGCAGTTCTTC.

The chain recombines TRBV5-4 with TRBJ2-3; 9 bases map to TRBD1. CDR3 length: 14 amino acids. From germline, CDR1 is SGHNT and CDR2 YYREEE (reference sequence). V lost 2 bases and J lost 5; bases outside the gene matches: 3. The CDR3 reads CASSFGQGIDTQYF. DNA for the CDR3: TGTGCCAGCAGCTTTGGACAGGGGATAGATACGCAGTATTTT.

The chain recombines TRBV30 with TRBJ2-1; possible D gene TRBD1, 5 bases. Between the trimmed V and J ends, which lost 4 bases and 8 bases, there was a span of 15 bases. CDR1 is GTSNPN, CDR2 SVGIG, per germline (reference sequence). The CDR3 has 13 residues. The CDR3 loop is CAWTGVGAHEQFF. The CDR3, as DNA: TGTGCCTGGACTGGGGTAGGGGCCCATGAGCAGTTCTTC.

This chain uses TRBV4-2 with TRBJ2-5, with 9 nucleotides matching TRBD2. The CDR3 totals 16 residues. CDR1 and CDR2 (germline): LGHNA, YNFKEQ. The V and J ends lost 0 bases and 1 base, in that order; junction bases with no gene match: 3. The CDR3 DNA reads TGTGCCAGCAGCCAAGACCTGACTAGCGGCCAAGAGACCCAGTACTTC. Its translation: CASSQDLTSGQETQYF.

This clone was picked up one time. The chain has TRBV2 and TRBJ2-7; the D is unclear. V was cut by 8 bases and J by 0 bases, with 5 bases left in between. Germline V gene data show CDR1 as SNHLY and CDR2 as FYNNEI. CDR3 size: 11 residues. The CDR3 region has the DNA TGTGCCAGCGCCGCCTCCTACGAGCAGTACTTC. The encoded protein is CASAASYEQYF.

The genes are TRBV9 and TRBJ2-1, with 10 bases identical to TRBD2. CDR1 and CDR2 from the germline V gene are SGDLS and YYNGEE. There are 13 residues in the CDR3. J lost 8 bases, V lost 4 bases, and 3 bases had no gene match. The CDR3 spells CASSPGTSDEQFF. CDR3 DNA: TGTGCCAGCAGCCCAGGGACTAGCGATGAGCAGTTCTTC.

The chain carries TRBV4-2 and TRBJ2-1; TRBD2 is a possible D gene (6 bases). V lost 0 bases and J 4 bases, leaving 13 bases between the germline ends. CDR1 and CDR2 (germline): LGHNA, YNFKEQ. This CDR3 is built from 16 residues. CDR3 bases: TGTGCCAGCAGCCAAGATAGGCGGGACGTATACAATGAGCAGTTCTTC. Translation: CASSQDRRDVYNEQFF.

The V gene is TRBV5-1, the J gene TRBJ1-4; TRBD1 aligns across 9 bases. Losses at the gene ends were 3 bases for V and 7 bases for J; bases not matched to a gene: 16. This CDR3 comprises 18 residues. Germline V gives CDR1 SGHRS, CDR2 YFSETQ. CDR3 amino acids: CASSSTGTGTVGGEKLFF. CDR3 in DNA: TGCGCCAGCAGCTCAACCGGGACAGGGACTGTTGGTGGTGAAAAACTGTTTTTT.

The chain uses TRBV9 and TRBJ1-6; D ambiguous. The germline CDR1 and CDR2 sequences are SGDLS and YYNGEE. The V end lost 4 bases, the J end lost 7 bases, and 12 bases lay between the germline ends. This CDR3 spans 14 amino acids. The CDR3 here is CASSNTQWNSPLHF. The CDR3 nucleotides read TGTGCCAGCAGCAATACACAATGGAATTCACCCCTCCACTTT.

The chain couples TRBV29-1 to TRBJ2-7; D perhaps matches TRBD1 (5 bases). Trimming took 4 bases from V and 0 from J, leaving 10 bases between them. The CDR3 extends over 13 amino acids. The germline V gene has CDR1 SQVTM and CDR2 ANQGSEA. This CDR3 is CSVGGLLSYEQYF. The CDR3 DNA reads TGCAGCGTTGGGGGCCTGCTCTCCTACGAGCAGTACTTC.

The chain is built from TRBV5-1 and TRBJ2-3; 12 nucleotides agree with TRBD1. This CDR3 spans 15 amino acids. CDR1 SGHRS and CDR2 YFSETQ come from the germline V gene. V dropped 3 bases and J dropped 4; count of bases not matched to a gene: 3. The chain's CDR3 is CASSSGQGASDTQYF. CDR3 in DNA: TGCGCCAGCAGCTCGGGACAGGGGGCCTCAGATACGCAGTATTTT.

This clone was detected only a few times. V gene TRBV6-1 combines with J gene TRBJ1-1; the D gene is possibly TRBD1 (6 bases). CDR1 and CDR2 from the germline V gene are MNHNS and SASEGT. CDR3 length: 16 residues. With 4 bases removed from V and 6 bases from J, the gap between germline ends came to 21 bases. The CDR3, as DNA: TGTGCCAGCAGTGTAGACCGGGACCAGGGGATTCCTGAAGCTTTCTTT. Its protein is CASSVDRDQGIPEAFF.

This clone appeared a few times. The chain links TRBV30 to TRBJ1-5; 7 nucleotides line up with TRBD1. This CDR3 has 14 residues. The germline gives CDR1 GTSNPN, CDR2 SVGIG (reference sequence). Trimming took 2 bases from V and 6 from J; bases not matched to a gene: 7. CDR3: CAWSRSRGTQPQHF. In DNA form, the CDR3 reads TGTGCCTGGAGTAGGAGCAGGGGGACTCAGCCCCAGCATTTT.

The V and J genes are TRBV5-1 and TRBJ2-7, with D uncertain. The CDR3 consists of 15 residues. Trimming stripped 1 base from V and 5 bases from J, with 16 bases between. The germline gives CDR1 SGHRS, CDR2 YFSETQ. The CDR3 reads CASSLFGPRLDEQYF. The CDR3 DNA reads as TGCGCCAGCAGCTTGTTTGGCCCTCGTCTGGACGAGCAGTACTTC.

V usage is TRBV30 and J usage is TRBJ2-2; 8 bases line up with TRBD2. This CDR3 is 16 amino acids long. CDR1 is GTSNPN, CDR2 SVGIG, per germline (reference sequence). With 4 bases clipped from V and 3 bases from J, the junction kept 10 bases outside the gene matches. CDR3 sequence (DNA): TGTGCCTGGACTTTAGCGGGATCTGGGGACACCGGGGAGCTGTTTTTT. Its protein is CAWTLAGSGDTGELFF.

V is TRBV28 and J is TRBJ1-4; 8 bases map to TRBD1. CDR1 and CDR2 (germline): MDHEN, SYDVKM. The V and J ends lost 9 bases and 7 bases, in that order; junction bases with no gene match: 7. The CDR3 length is 13 residues. The CDR3 coding sequence is TGTGCCAGTCGACAGGGGCGGAGTGAAAAACTGTTTTTT. Amino acids: CASRQGRSEKLFF.

This chain joins TRBV9 and TRBJ2-1, with D possibly matching TRBD1 (6 bases). The CDR3 runs to 14 residues. Germline loops: CDR1 SGDLS, CDR2 YYNGEE. V was trimmed by 3 bases and J by 6 bases, leaving 13 bases between them. This CDR3 is CASSAQGQINEQFF. The DNA for the CDR3 is TGTGCCAGCAGCGCCCAAGGACAGATCAATGAGCAGTTCTTC.

Written as DNA, the CDR3 is TGTGCCAGCAGTTTATTGGCAGATACGCAGTATTTT. The encoded protein is CASSLLADTQYF. The rearrangement links TRBV28 to TRBJ2-3; D is uncertain. The germline V gene has CDR1 MDHEN and CDR2 SYDVKM. The CDR3 spans 12 residues. With 1 base removed from V and 4 bases from J, the gap between germline ends came to 3 bases.

The chain couples TRBV30 to TRBJ1-2; maybe TRBD1 (6 bases). Germline V CDR1 and CDR2: GTSNPN, SVGIG (reference sequence). The CDR3 loop spans 14 amino acids. Trimming shortened V by 6 bases and J by 4 bases, and 18 bases separated the two germline ends. In nucleotides, the CDR3 is TGTGCCTGCCCGGACAGTGGAGGATTCTATGGCTACACCTTC. Translation: CACPDSGGFYGYTF.

In DNA, the CDR3 is TGTGCCAGCAGCTTACCAGGTGACCATGAAAAACTGTTTTTT. Translating it yields CASSLPGDHEKLFF. The J gene is TRBJ1-4, the V gene TRBV13; D remains ambiguous. The germline CDR1 and CDR2 sequences are PRHDT and FYEKMQ (reference sequence). CDR3 length equals 14 residues. V lost 2 bases and J lost 6, with 10 bases in between.

This rearrangement joins TRBV6-1 to TRBJ1-3, with a tentative D call TRBD1 (6 bases). From germline, CDR1 is MNHNS and CDR2 SASEGT. This CDR3 comprises 15 residues. Trimming shortened V by 3 bases and J by 2 bases, and 11 bases separated the two germline ends. The CDR3 DNA reads as TGTGCCAGCAGTGATTACAGGGATCCTGGAAACACCATATATTTT. Amino acids: CASSDYRDPGNTIYF.